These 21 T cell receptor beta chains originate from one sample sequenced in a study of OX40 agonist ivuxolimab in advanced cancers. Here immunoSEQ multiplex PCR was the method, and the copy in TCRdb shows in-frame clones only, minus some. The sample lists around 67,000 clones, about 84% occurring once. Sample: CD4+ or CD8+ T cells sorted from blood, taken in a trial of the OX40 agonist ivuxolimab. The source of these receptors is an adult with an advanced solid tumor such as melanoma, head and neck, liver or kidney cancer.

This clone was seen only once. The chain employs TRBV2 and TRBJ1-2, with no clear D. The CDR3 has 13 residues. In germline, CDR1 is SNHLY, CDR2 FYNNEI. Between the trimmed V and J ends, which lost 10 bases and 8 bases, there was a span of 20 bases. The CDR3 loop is CATSAGTLGGYTF. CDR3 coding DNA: TGTGCCACCTCAGCGGGCACCCTCGGCGGCTACACCTTC.

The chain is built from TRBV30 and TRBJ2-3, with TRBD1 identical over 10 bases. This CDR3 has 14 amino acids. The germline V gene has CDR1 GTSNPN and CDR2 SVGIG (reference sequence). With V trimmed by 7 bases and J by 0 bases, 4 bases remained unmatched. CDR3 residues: CAYRDRGSTDTQYF. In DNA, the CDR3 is TGTGCCTACCGGGACAGGGGAAGCACAGATACGCAGTATTTT.

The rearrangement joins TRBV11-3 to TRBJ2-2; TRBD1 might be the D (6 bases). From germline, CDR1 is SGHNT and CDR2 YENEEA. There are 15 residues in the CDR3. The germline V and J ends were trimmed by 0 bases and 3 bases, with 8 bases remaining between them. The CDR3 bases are TGTGCCAGCAGCTTAGAGCCAGGGGACACCGGGGAGCTGTTTTTT. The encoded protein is CASSLEPGDTGELFF.

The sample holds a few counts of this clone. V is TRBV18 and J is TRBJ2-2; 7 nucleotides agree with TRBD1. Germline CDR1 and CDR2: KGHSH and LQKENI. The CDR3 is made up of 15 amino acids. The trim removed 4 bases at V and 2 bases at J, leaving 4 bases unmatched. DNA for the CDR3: TGTGCCAGCTCACTACAGGGGCTTAACACCGGGGAGCTGTTTTTT. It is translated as CASSLQGLNTGELFF. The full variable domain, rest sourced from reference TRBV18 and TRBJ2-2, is NAGVMQNPRHLVRRRGQEARLRCSPMKGHSHVYWYRQLPEEGLKFMVYLQKENIIDESGMPKERFSAEFPKEGPSILRIQQVVRGDSAAYFCASSLQGLNTGELFFGEGSRLTVL.

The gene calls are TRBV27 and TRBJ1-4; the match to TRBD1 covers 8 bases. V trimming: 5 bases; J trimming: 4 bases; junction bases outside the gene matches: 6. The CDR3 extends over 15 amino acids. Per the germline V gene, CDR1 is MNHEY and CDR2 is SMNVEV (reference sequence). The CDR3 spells CASSPRTGNNEKLFF. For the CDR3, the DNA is TGTGCCAGCAGTCCCCGGACAGGGAATAATGAAAAACTGTTTTTT.

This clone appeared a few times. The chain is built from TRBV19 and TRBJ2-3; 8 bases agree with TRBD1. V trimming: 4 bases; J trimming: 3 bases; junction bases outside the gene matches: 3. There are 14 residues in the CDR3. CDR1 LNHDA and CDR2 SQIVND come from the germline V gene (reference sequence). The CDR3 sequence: CASSTNRGTDTQYF. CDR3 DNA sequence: TGTGCCAGTAGTACAAACAGGGGGACAGATACGCAGTATTTT.

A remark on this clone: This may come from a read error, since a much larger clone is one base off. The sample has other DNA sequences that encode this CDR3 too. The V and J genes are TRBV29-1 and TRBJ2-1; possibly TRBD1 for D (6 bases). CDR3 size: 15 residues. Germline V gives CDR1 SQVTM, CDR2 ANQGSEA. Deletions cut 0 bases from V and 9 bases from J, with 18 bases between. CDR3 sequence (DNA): TGCAGCGTTGAAGATAGGCGTACAGGGAATGGTGAGCAGTTCTTC. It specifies CSVEDRRTGNGEQFF.

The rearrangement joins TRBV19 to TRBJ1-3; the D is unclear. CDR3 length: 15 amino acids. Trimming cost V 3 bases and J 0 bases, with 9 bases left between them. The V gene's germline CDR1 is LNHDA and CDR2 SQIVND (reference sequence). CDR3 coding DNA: TGTGCCAGTAGTATCGGGGATTTCTCTGGAAACACCATATATTTT. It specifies CASSIGDFSGNTIYF.

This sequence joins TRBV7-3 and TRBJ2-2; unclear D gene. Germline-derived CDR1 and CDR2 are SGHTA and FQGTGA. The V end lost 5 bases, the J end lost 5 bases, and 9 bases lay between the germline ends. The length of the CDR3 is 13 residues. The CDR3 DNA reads TGTGCCAGCAGCCATGGGCCGACCGGGGAGCTGTTTTTT. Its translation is CASSHGPTGELFF.

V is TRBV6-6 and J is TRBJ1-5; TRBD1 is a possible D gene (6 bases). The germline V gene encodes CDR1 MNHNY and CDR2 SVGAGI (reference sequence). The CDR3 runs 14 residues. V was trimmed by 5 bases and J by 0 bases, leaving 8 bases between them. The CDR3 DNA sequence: TGTGCCAGCAGTGACAGGAATAGCAATCAGCCCCAGCATTTT. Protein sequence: CASSDRNSNQPQHF.

The CDR3 DNA is TGTGCCAGCAGCTTGGCCGGGACAGGGTACGAGACCCAGTACTTC. This gives the protein CASSLAGTGYETQYF. V is TRBV5-4 and J is TRBJ2-5; TRBD1 agrees at 9 bases. Per germline, CDR1 SGHNT and CDR2 YYREEE (reference sequence). V gave up 0 bases and J gave up 5 bases; unmatched junction bases: 5. There are 15 residues in the CDR3.

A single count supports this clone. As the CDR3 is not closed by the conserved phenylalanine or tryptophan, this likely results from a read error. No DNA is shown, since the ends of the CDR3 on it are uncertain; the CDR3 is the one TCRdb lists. This chain's CDR3 is CASSARTGE. The gene calls are TRBV27 and TRBJ2-6. The CDR3 length is 9 residues, termini included. Germline V gene sequence: CDR1 MNHEY, CDR2 SMNVEV (reference sequence).

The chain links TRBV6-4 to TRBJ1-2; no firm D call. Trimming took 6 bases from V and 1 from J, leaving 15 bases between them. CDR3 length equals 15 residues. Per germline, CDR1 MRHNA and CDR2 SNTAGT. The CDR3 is CASREEERYNYGYTF. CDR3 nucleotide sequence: TGTGCCAGCAGGGAAGAGGAGCGATATAACTATGGCTACACCTTC.

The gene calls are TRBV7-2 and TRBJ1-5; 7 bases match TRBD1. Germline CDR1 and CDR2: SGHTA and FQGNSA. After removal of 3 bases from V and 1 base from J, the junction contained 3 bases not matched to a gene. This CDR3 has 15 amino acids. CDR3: CASSFSGQSNQPQHF. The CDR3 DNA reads TGTGCCAGCAGCTTCTCGGGACAGAGCAATCAGCCCCAGCATTTT.

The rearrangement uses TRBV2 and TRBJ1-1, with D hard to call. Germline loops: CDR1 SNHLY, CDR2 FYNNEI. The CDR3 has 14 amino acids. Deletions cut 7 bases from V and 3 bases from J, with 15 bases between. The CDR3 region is CASTSRGVDTEAFF. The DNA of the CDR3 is TGTGCCAGCACATCACGGGGAGTTGACACTGAAGCTTTCTTT.

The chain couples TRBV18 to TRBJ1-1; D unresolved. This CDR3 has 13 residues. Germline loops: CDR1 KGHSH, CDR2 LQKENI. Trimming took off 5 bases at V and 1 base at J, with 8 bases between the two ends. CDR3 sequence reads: CASSEDGNTEAFF. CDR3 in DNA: TGTGCCAGCTCAGAGGACGGGAACACTGAAGCTTTCTTT.

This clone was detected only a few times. DNA for the CDR3: TGTGCCAGCAGTGAACAGTACGACGGGTTCTACGAGCAGTACGTC. This gives the protein CASSEQYDGFYEQYV. The rearrangement uses TRBV6-1 and TRBJ2-7, with D uncertain. CDR3 length equals 15 residues. Trimming took 2 bases from V and 3 from J, leaving 14 bases between them. Germline V gene sequence: CDR1 MNHNS, CDR2 SASEGT.

Here the CDR3 reads CASGRLGGGLENTGELFF. CDR3 in DNA: TGCGCCAGCGGACGATTAGGAGGTGGGCTAGAGAACACCGGGGAGCTGTTTTTT. The chain couples TRBV10-1 to TRBJ2-2; the D gene is possibly TRBD2 (5 bases). V shed 8 bases and J shed 1 base, with 23 bases lying between them. This CDR3 has 18 amino acids. Germline V gene lookup returns CDR1 WNHNN and CDR2 SYGVQD (reference sequence).

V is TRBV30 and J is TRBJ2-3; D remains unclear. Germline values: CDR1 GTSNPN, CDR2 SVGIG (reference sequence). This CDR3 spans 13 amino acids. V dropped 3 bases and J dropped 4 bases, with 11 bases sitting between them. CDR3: CAWSRMHADTQYF. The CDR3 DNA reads TGTGCCTGGAGCCGCATGCACGCAGATACGCAGTATTTT.

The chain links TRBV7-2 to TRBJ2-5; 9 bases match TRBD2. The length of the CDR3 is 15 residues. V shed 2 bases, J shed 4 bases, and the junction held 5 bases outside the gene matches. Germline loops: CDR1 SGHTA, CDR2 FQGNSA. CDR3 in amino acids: CASSLWGTSRETQYF. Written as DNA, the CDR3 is TGTGCCAGCAGCTTATGGGGGACTAGCCGAGAGACCCAGTACTTC. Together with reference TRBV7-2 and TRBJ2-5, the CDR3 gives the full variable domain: GAGVSQSPSNKVTEKGKDVELRCDPISGHTALYWYRQSLGQGLEFLIYFQGNSAPDKSGLPSDRFSAERTGGSVSTLTIQRTQQEDSAVYLCASSLWGTSRETQYFGPGTRLLVL.

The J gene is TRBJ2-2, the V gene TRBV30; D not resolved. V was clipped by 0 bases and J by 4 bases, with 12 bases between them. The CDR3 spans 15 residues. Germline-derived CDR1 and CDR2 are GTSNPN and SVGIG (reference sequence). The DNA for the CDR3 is TGTGCCTGGAGTGTACAAATAGATCGCACCGGGGAGCTGTTTTTT. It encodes CAWSVQIDRTGELFF.